The T cell receptor (beta chain) under discussion was sequenced for a study of blood T cell repertoires in COVID-19 (TCRdb year 2020). General notes on the study: Samples covering the acute and convalescent phases of COVID-19 were provided by collaborators in the United States, Italy and Spain. The samples were drawn from two sources: the first 160 participants of the ongoing ImmuneRACE study, and 1,000 to 1,500 subjects contributed by 6 global collaborators. A freely available public database, intended as a resource for researchers studying the immune response to SARS-CoV-2, is where the repertoires were released. Sample metadata almost always included a de-identified subject ID, COVID-19 status, age in years and sex. The material from the prospective study consisted of cDNA or gDNA derived from T cells, B-cell-depleted T cells, or PBMCs. Where available, HLA class I and class II types were obtained from metadata supplied by the sample provider rather than from assay-based typing. Deeply sampled blood TCRbeta repertoires from subjects exposed to, actively infected with, or recovered from COVID-19 were included in the dataset.

The immunoSEQ Assay, a bias-controlled multiplex PCR, was used to amplify TCRbeta CDR3 regions from genomic DNA. Processing in the source paper ran as follows. Within the assay, amplification of reference gene primers was used to estimate how many nucleated cells each sample contained. To quantify the absolute abundance of each unique TCRbeta CDR3 rearrangement, sequence reads were collapsed and filtered. Productive Simpson clonality was computed per sample as the square root of Simpson's diversity index over productive rearrangements. This is the immuneACCESS table as TCRdb keeps it, with only in-frame sequences that have V and J called. A part of the clones is gone; compared with another copy, unresolved V genes explain less than half, and the rest is unexplained. That table furnishes V, J and clone size, whereas the DNA furnished D and trimming. This sample holds approximately 110,000 clones; roughly 83% were observed only once. The ten largest clones capture roughly 20% of the sample.

Worth noting for this clone: It lacks a known antigen. No clone much larger than this one lies a single base away; base qualities are absent.

What the authors observed across the whole study: Clinical and demographic metadata were provided uncurated, with the amount varying by source and participant.

The CDR3 runs 15 residues from the cysteine to the phenylalanine. Only CDR3 DNA remains: 45 bases, in frame from the first base. Compared with germline, V lacks 3 bases and J lacks 2 bases; bases without a gene match: 6. As encoded in the germline V gene, CDR1 is MDHEN while CDR2 is SYDVKM. Collaborating institutions collected whole blood in K2EDTA tubes following their own protocols. For TCRbeta analysis, collaborators shipped samples in one of three forms: frozen whole blood, isolated PBMCs, or DNA extracted from either of those sample types. The sequence was collected from a woman aged 55-70 years with acute or convalescent COVID-19. Sequencing was performed on peripheral blood. The rearrangement joined TRBV28 to TRBJ2-7, with TRBD2 identical over 8 junction bases. The DNA sequence is given as TGTGCCAGCAGTTTGGTGCGAGCGGGGGCCTACGAGCAGTACTTC. The encoded protein is CASSLVRAGAYEQYF.